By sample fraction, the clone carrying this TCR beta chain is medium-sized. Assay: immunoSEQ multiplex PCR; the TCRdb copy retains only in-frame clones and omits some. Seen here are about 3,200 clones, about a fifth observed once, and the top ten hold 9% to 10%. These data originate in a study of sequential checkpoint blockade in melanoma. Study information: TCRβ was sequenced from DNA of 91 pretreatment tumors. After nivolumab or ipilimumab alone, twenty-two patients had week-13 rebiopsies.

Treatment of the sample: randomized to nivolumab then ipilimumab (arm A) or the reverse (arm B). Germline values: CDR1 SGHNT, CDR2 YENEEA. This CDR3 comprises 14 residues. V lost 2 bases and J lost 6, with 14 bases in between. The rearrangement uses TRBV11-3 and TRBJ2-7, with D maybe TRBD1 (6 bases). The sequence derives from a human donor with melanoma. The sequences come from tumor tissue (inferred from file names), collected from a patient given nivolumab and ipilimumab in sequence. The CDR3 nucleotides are TGTGCCAGCAGCTTACAAATGGGGGCGAGCGAGCAGTACTTC. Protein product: CASSLQMGASEQYF.